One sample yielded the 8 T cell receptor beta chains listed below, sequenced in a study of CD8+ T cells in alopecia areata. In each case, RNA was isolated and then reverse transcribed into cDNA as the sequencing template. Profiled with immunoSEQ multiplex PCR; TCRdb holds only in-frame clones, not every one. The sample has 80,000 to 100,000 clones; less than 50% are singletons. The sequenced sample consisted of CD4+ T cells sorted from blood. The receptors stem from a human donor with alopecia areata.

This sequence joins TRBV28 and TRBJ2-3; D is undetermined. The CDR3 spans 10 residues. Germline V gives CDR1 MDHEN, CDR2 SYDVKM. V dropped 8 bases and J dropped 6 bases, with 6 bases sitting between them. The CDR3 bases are TGTGCCAGCGTGGCCGATACGCAGTATTTT. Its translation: CASVADTQYF.

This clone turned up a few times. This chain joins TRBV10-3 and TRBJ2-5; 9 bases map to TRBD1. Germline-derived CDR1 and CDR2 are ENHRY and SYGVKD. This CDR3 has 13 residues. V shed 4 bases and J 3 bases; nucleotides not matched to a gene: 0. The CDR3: CAISGQGEETQYF. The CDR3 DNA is TGTGCCATCAGTGGACAGGGGGAAGAGACCCAGTACTTC.

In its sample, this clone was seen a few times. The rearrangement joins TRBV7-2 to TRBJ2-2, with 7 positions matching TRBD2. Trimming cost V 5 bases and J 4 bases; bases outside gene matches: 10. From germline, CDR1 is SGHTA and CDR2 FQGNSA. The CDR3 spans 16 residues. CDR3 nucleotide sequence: TGTGCCAGCAGCCGAGAGCGGGGCCCAGGCACCGGGGAGCTGTTTTTT. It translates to CASSRERGPGTGELFF.

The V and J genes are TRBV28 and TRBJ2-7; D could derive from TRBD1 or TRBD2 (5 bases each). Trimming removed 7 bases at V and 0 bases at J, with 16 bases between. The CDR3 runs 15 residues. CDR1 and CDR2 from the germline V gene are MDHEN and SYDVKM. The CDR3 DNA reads TGTGCCAGCACCCGAGGGCAGGGATACTCCTACGAGCAGTACTTC. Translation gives CASTRGQGYSYEQYF.

CDR3 amino acids: CASSWGRSGNEQFF. DNA for the CDR3: TGTGCCAGCAGCTGGGGTAGGTCCGGGAATGAGCAGTTCTTC. V usage is TRBV11-3 and J usage is TRBJ2-1, with D unclear. The CDR3 consists of 14 residues. V lost 4 bases, J lost 7 bases, and 14 bases lay in between. CDR1 and CDR2 (germline): SGHNT, YENEEA.

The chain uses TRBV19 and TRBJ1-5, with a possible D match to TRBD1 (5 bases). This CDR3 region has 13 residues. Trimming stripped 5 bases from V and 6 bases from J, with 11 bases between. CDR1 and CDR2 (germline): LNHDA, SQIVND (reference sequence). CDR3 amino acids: CASSPGPAQPQHF. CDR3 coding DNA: TGTGCCAGTAGTCCAGGGCCGGCTCAGCCCCAGCATTTT.

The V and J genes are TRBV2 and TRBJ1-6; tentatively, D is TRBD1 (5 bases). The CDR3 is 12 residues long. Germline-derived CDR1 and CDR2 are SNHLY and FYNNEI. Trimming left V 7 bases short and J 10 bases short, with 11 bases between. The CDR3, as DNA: TGTGCCAGCAAGGGGTTTTACTCACCCCTCCACTTT. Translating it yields CASKGFYSPLHF.

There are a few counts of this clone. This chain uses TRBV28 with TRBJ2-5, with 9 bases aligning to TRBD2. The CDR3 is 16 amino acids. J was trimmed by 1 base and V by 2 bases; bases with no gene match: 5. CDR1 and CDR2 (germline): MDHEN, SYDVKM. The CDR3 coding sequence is TGTGCCAGCAGTTTAATCAGCGGGAGGTCCCAAGAGACCCAGTACTTC. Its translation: CASSLISGRSQETQYF. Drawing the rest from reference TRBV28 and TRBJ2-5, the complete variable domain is DVKVTQSSRYLVKRTGEKVFLECVQDMDHENMFWYRQDPGLGLRLIYFSYDVKMKEKGDIPEGYSVSREKKERFSLILESASTNQTSMYLCASSLISGRSQETQYFGPGTRLLVL.